Detailed here is one T cell receptor (beta chain). Antigen unknown. This specimen belongs to a study of T cells in localized non-small cell lung cancer. Here immunoSEQ multiplex PCR was the method, and the copy in TCRdb shows in-frame clones only, minus some. The sample holds roughly 20,000 clones, about four fifths seen once. The CDR3 has 17 residues. The V segment lost 5 bases and the J segment 5 bases; nucleotides outside the gene matches: 15. Germline-derived CDR1 and CDR2 are SGHTA and FQGNSA. Findings and caveats of the study: In the blood, greater T cell density corresponded to longer overall survival. Uninvolved adjacent lung had the highest recorded T cell clonality, with tumor below it. Because only a single region of the tumor was sequenced, heterogeneity remains possible. Paired adjacent lung recovered a median about 60 of the top 100 tumor clones.

The sample in question was peripheral blood, obtained before any cancer treatment. This receptor was identified in a man aged 35 to 69 with stage I lung adenocarcinoma. The chain carries TRBV7-2 and TRBJ2-5; TRBD2 matches 9 bases. CDR3 nucleotides: TGTGCCAGCAGCGCGCGGAGCCCTCTAGCGGGAACGGAGACCCAGTACTTC. This sequence encodes CASSARSPLAGTETQYF.